These 24 T cell receptor beta chains share one sample of origin, sequenced in a study of shared clonotypes between healthy human individuals. The assay was immunoSEQ multiplex PCR, and TCRdb's table has in-frame clones only and misses some. The repertoire holds under 1,900,000 clones, less than 99% seen once, with 0.36% in the top ten. Sequencing input: naive CD4+ T cells sorted from blood. This sample's subset: CD45RA+ positively selected. These receptors all stem from a man aged 25-45 years in good health.

The chain couples TRBV9 to TRBJ1-2, with D possibly being TRBD1 (5 bases). The CDR3 loop spans 13 amino acids. The V gene's germline CDR1 is SGDLS and CDR2 YYNGEE. V dropped 4 bases and J dropped 8 bases, with 15 bases sitting between them. The CDR3 DNA follows: TGTGCCAGCAGCACCCAGGGTTCAGTCGGCTACACCTTC. Residues: CASSTQGSVGYTF.

The chain uses TRBV5-1 and TRBJ2-6, with unresolved D. The CDR3 has 15 amino acids. Looked up from germline, CDR1 is SGHRS and CDR2 is YFSETQ. V was pared by 1 base and J by 1 base, with 6 bases between. This CDR3 is CASSLWDSGANVLTF. CDR3 DNA: TGCGCCAGCAGCTTGTGGGATTCTGGGGCCAACGTCCTGACTTTC.

This chain connects TRBV6-5 to TRBJ2-5, with D possibly being TRBD1 (5 bases). With 2 bases removed from V and 3 bases from J, the gap between germline ends came to 16 bases. The CDR3 contains 16 residues. Germline V gene lookup returns CDR1 MNHEY and CDR2 SVGAGI. The CDR3 is CASSYTPSTAEETQYF. The CDR3 DNA reads TGTGCCAGCAGTTACACGCCGTCGACAGCCGAAGAGACCCAGTACTTC.

The V gene is TRBV9, the J gene TRBJ2-7; TRBD2 might be the D (6 bases). Germline lookup yields CDR1 SGDLS and CDR2 YYNGEE. This CDR3 spans 15 amino acids. V was shortened by 1 base and J by 1 base, with 12 bases between the two germline ends. In DNA, the CDR3 is TGTGCCAGCAGCGTATCGGCGGGGAAGTCCTACGAGCAGTACTTC. As protein: CASSVSAGKSYEQYF.

The chain is built from TRBV14 and TRBJ2-1; D is uncertain. The V gene's germline CDR1 is SGHDN and CDR2 FVKESK. Trimming pared 3 bases from V and 6 bases from J, leaving 6 bases between. This CDR3 has 12 residues. The CDR3 DNA reads as TGTGCCAGCAGCCAGATAGGCAATGAGCAGTTCTTC. Its protein product is CASSQIGNEQFF.

V is TRBV25-1 and J is TRBJ1-2; D uncertain. The CDR3 is made up of 13 amino acids. CDR1 is MGHDK and CDR2 is SYGVNS in the germline V gene. V lost 1 base, J lost 5 bases, and 8 bases lay in between. This CDR3 reads CASSELWEYGYTF. The CDR3 bases are TGTGCCAGCAGTGAATTGTGGGAATATGGCTACACCTTC.

The CDR3 loop reads CASSPIAGDNEQFF. The CDR3 region has the DNA TGTGCCAGCAGCCCAATAGCGGGAGACAATGAGCAGTTCTTC. This chain uses TRBV7-3 with TRBJ2-1; 9 bases are shared with TRBD2. Germline V CDR1 and CDR2: SGHTA, FQGTGA. V was clipped by 5 bases and J by 5 bases; unmatched bases: 4. There are 14 residues in the CDR3.

CDR3 DNA: TGCGCCAGCAGCCAAGGGGGCAGGGGAGGTACGATCGCAACTAATGAAAAACTGTTTTTT. Its translation: CASSQGGRGGTIATNEKLFF. V is TRBV4-3 and J is TRBJ1-4, with a weak D call TRBD1 (6 bases). Trimming shortened V by 1 base and J by 0 bases, and 21 bases separated the two germline ends. CDR1 and CDR2 (germline): LGHNA, YSLEER. The CDR3 covers 20 residues.

The chain couples TRBV9 to TRBJ2-5; the match to TRBD2 covers 7 bases. After removal of 4 bases from V and 1 base from J, the junction contained 4 bases not matched to a gene. The CDR3 spans 14 residues. CDR1 and CDR2 from the germline V gene are SGDLS and YYNGEE. CDR3 bases: TGTGCCAGCAGCCCCGGGACTACCCAAGAGACCCAGTACTTC. Translation: CASSPGTTQETQYF.

The rearrangement uses TRBV2 and TRBJ2-1; D uncertain. Germline assignment: CDR1 SNHLY and CDR2 FYNNEI. Trimming stripped 2 bases from V and 4 bases from J, with 9 bases between. The CDR3 is 14 amino acids. CDR3 loop: CASSEQTGYNEQFF. The CDR3 DNA reads TGTGCCAGCAGTGAACAGACCGGGTACAATGAGCAGTTCTTC.

J is TRBJ2-7 and V is TRBV7-9; weak D call: TRBD2 (7 bases). Trimming left V 10 bases short and J 4 bases short, with 26 bases between. Germline CDR1 and CDR2: SEHNR and FQNEAQ (reference sequence). The CDR3 sequence is 16 residues long. The CDR3 region has the DNA TGTGCCACCGAAGGGGCCGGGGGGCTACAGGGTTACGAGCAGTACTTC. This encodes CATEGAGGLQGYEQYF.

A word on this clone: Other DNA sequences of this sample code for an identical CDR3. This chain links TRBV27 with TRBJ2-7; D remains ambiguous. V shed 2 bases and J shed 2 bases, with 7 bases lying between them. This CDR3 is 13 amino acids long. Germline V gives CDR1 MNHEY, CDR2 SMNVEV (reference sequence). DNA of the CDR3: TGTGCCAGCAGTTTACGGCGGACCTACGAGCAGTACTTC. This codes for CASSLRRTYEQYF.

This chain connects TRBV2 to TRBJ2-3, with 7 bases fitting TRBD2. With 10 bases clipped from V and 0 bases from J, the junction kept 7 bases outside the gene matches. From germline, CDR1 is SNHLY and CDR2 FYNNEI. This CDR3 has 14 amino acids. CDR3 in amino acids: CANTGLSSTDTQYF. The CDR3 DNA reads TGTGCCAACACGGGACTATCAAGCACAGATACGCAGTATTTT.

The sample holds one count of this clone. CDR3 loop: CASSHRSGIWDEKLFF. In DNA, the CDR3 is TGTGCCAGCAGCCACCGGAGCGGAATATGGGATGAAAAACTGTTTTTT. The genes are TRBV14 and TRBJ1-4; no firm D call. CDR3 length: 16 residues. V was shortened by 3 bases and J by 6 bases, with 17 bases between the two germline ends. Germline CDR1 and CDR2: SGHDN and FVKESK.

The chain combines TRBV6-1 with TRBJ2-2, with 7 nucleotides matching TRBD1. J gave up 4 bases and V 4 bases, and 6 bases lay outside the gene matches. Germline loops: CDR1 MNHNS, CDR2 SASEGT. The CDR3 consists of 15 residues. The CDR3 protein is CASSAGTDFTGELFF. The CDR3 nucleotides are TGTGCCAGCAGTGCCGGGACAGATTTCACCGGGGAGCTGTTTTTT.

The chain has TRBV5-1 and TRBJ2-7; 7 bases agree with TRBD1. The length of the CDR3 is 15 residues. The V gene end was trimmed by 1 base and the J gene end by 3 bases; junction bases not matched to a gene: 7. The germline V gene encodes CDR1 SGHRS and CDR2 YFSETQ. This chain's CDR3 is CASSLLQGGLYEQYF. In DNA, the CDR3 is TGCGCCAGCAGCTTGTTGCAAGGGGGCCTCTACGAGCAGTACTTC.

As regards this clone: Distinct nucleotide sequences in the sample also encode this CDR3. V and J are TRBV5-4 and TRBJ1-1; D gene unclear. Trimming cost V 0 bases and J 0 bases, with 6 bases left between them. CDR1 and CDR2 from the germline V gene are SGHNT and YYREEE (reference sequence). The CDR3 runs to 14 residues. CDR3 nucleotides: TGTGCCAGCAGCTTGGGGCGGGTGAACACTGAAGCTTTCTTT. Amino acid sequence: CASSLGRVNTEAFF. Using reference TRBV5-4 and TRBJ1-1 for the parts outside the CDR3, the full variable domain is ETGVTQSPTHLIKTRGQQVTLRCSSQSGHNTVSWYQQALGQGPQFIFQYYREEENGRGNFPPRFSGLQFPNYSSELNVNALELDDSALYLCASSLGRVNTEAFFGQGTRLTVV.

This clone was counted once. V is TRBV29-1 and J is TRBJ1-2; 9 bases agree with TRBD1. Unmatched junction bases numbered 8, after V lost 6 bases and J lost 6 bases. CDR1 SQVTM and CDR2 ANQGSEA come from the germline V gene. The CDR3 runs 13 residues. The CDR3 loop reads CSVTRDRDHGYTF. CDR3 nucleotide sequence: TGCAGCGTGACCCGGGACAGGGACCATGGCTACACCTTC.

This clone was recorded once. The rearrangement joins TRBV6-5 to TRBJ2-5; 7 bases are a match to TRBD2. Germline trimming cut 0 bases from V and 4 bases from J; bases unmatched to any gene: 5. Germline V gives CDR1 MNHEY, CDR2 SVGAGI. The CDR3 covers 15 residues. CDR3 protein: CASSYSRGDGETQYF. Written as DNA, the CDR3 is TGTGCCAGCAGTTACTCTCGGGGGGATGGAGAGACCCAGTACTTC.

The chain carries TRBV4-1 and TRBJ2-3; D unclear. The germline V and J ends were trimmed by 1 base and 1 base, with 9 bases remaining between them. The germline V gene has CDR1 MGHRA and CDR2 YSYEKL. The CDR3 covers 15 residues. The CDR3, as DNA: TGCGCCAGCAGCCAAGTGGGCGTCGGCACAGATACGCAGTATTTT. Its translation: CASSQVGVGTDTQYF.

The chain recombines TRBV28 with TRBJ2-7; D is perhaps TRBD1 or TRBD2 (5 bases each). CDR1 and CDR2 from the germline V gene are MDHEN and SYDVKM. This CDR3 is 13 amino acids long. V was cut by 8 bases and J by 4 bases, with 15 bases left in between. The CDR3 reads CASAPGGEYEQYF. CDR3 in DNA: TGTGCCAGCGCGCCTGGGGGAGAATACGAGCAGTACTTC.

The J gene is TRBJ1-5, the V gene TRBV18; 8 nucleotides agree with TRBD1. The ends lost 5 bases at V and 7 bases at J; junction bases unmatched: 4. Germline assignment: CDR1 KGHSH and CDR2 LQKENI. CDR3 length: 13 residues. The CDR3 here is CASSGQGLQPQHF. The CDR3 DNA is TGTGCCAGCTCAGGACAGGGCCTCCAGCCCCAGCATTTT.

The chain links TRBV30 to TRBJ2-7, with a weak D call TRBD2 (5 bases). The germline V gene encodes CDR1 GTSNPN and CDR2 SVGIG (reference sequence). V lost 0 bases and J 3 bases, leaving 21 bases between the germline ends. This CDR3 is 17 amino acids long. CDR3 residues: CAWSVLVVGDWRYEQYF. In DNA, the CDR3 is TGTGCCTGGAGTGTACTAGTGGTGGGAGATTGGCGCTACGAGCAGTACTTC.

The CDR3 bases are TGTGCCAGCAGTTACTCCACAGGGCCCACAGATACGCAGTATTTT. Its protein product is CASSYSTGPTDTQYF. This chain joins TRBV6-5 and TRBJ2-3; perhaps TRBD1 as D (6 bases). Germline CDR1 and CDR2: MNHEY and SVGAGI. The CDR3 is 15 amino acids. V was cut by 0 bases and J by 2 bases, with 9 bases left in between.